The 17 T cell receptor beta chains in this list originate from one sample, sequenced in a study of blood T cells in healthy people across ages (dated by TCRdb to 2013 to 2016). Receptor amplification or capture employed 5' RACE. The instrument was an Illumina HiSeq 2500. A second PCR of about 7 to 12 cycles was run with a J-beta primer mix and a sample-barcoded 5' primer. Using fastp at Q25 and MiXCR, TCRdb reprocessed the public reads and kept productive beta chains. Each CDR3 protein appears once, grouped with its most common genes and DNA. The sample table shows more than 1,400,000 distinct CDR3 sequences, and 42% are seen once. The ten most abundant clones make up 7.9% of the sample. The sample consisted of blood. The receptors here all came from a woman under 30 in good health.

The V call is TRBV20-1, the J call TRBJ2-5, with 11 bases fitting TRBD2. There are 14 residues in the CDR3. With V trimmed by 7 bases and J by 0 bases, 4 bases remained unmatched. Germline V gene sequence: CDR1 DFQATT, CDR2 SNEGSKA (reference sequence). CDR3 nucleotide sequence: TGCAGTGTTGCGACTAGCGGGGACCAAGAGACCCAGTACTTC. It yields the protein CSVATSGDQETQYF.

The chain carries TRBV15 and TRBJ1-2; D is unclear. This CDR3 has 15 amino acids. V was cut by 1 base and J by 6 bases, with 15 bases left in between. Germline-derived CDR1 and CDR2 are LNHNV and YYDKDF (reference sequence). CDR3 coding DNA: TGTGCCACCAGCAGAGCCCCTCCCGGGGATAATGGCTACACCTTC. Translating gives CATSRAPPGDNGYTF.

The chain has TRBV7-2 and TRBJ2-1, with TRBD1 matching 7 bases. V shed 3 bases and J 4 bases; nucleotides not matched to a gene: 15. Germline CDR1 SGHTA, CDR2 FQGNSA. The CDR3 totals 18 residues. The CDR3 here is CASSFNLGPDRSYNEQFF. As DNA, the CDR3 is TGTGCCAGCAGCTTCAATCTGGGGCCGGACAGGTCTTACAATGAGCAGTTCTTC.

This clonotype was seen more than once but under ten times. This chain uses TRBV5-1 with TRBJ2-1; D is unclear. The end of the DNA fits TRBJ2-7 better, so the J call may be wrong. Germline CDR1 is SGHRS and CDR2 is YFSETQ. The CDR3 consists of 15 residues. CDR3 in DNA: TGCGCCAGCAGCTTGCTCCCCAGCTCCTACAATGAGCAGTACTTC. Amino acid sequence: CASSLLPSSYNEQYF.

The CDR3 loop is CASSQTRGYEQYF. In DNA, the CDR3 is TGTGCCAGCAGTCAGACTAGAGGGTACGAGCAGTACTTC. The chain carries TRBV6-1 and TRBJ2-7, with D possibly being TRBD2 (6 bases). The CDR3 runs 13 residues. Germline CDR1 MNHNS, CDR2 SASEGT. V lost 5 bases and J 4 bases, leaving 12 bases between the germline ends.

The rearrangement links TRBV14 to TRBJ2-1, with 7 bases identical to TRBD1. The CDR3 loop spans 16 amino acids. Germline CDR1 SGHDN, CDR2 FVKESK. V lost 4 bases to trimming and J lost 3 bases; unmatched junction nucleotides: 9. The CDR3 is CASSPENTGVYNEQFF. CDR3 sequence (DNA): TGTGCCAGCAGCCCCGAAAATACAGGGGTCTACAATGAGCAGTTCTTC.

This rearrangement joins TRBV12-3 or TRBV12-4 to TRBJ2-3; D call uncertain. V gave up 6 bases and J gave up 0 bases, with 16 bases separating them. The CDR3 is 16 residues long. CDR3 sequence (DNA): TGTGCCAGCAGCCGCCGGAAAGGAACTAGCACAGATACGCAGTATTTT. Translated, it gives CASSRRKGTSTDTQYF.

CDR3 region: CASSEDGTSPLHF. In DNA, the CDR3 is TGTGCCAGCAGTGAGGATGGGACTTCACCCCTCCACTTT. This chain links TRBV2 with TRBJ1-6; a weak D match, TRBD1 (5 bases). The CDR3 runs to 13 residues. Deletions cut 3 bases from V and 9 bases from J, with 9 bases between. CDR1 and CDR2 (germline): SNHLY, FYNNEI.

The rearrangement joins TRBV7-9 to TRBJ2-1; unclear D gene. The V and J ends lost 3 bases and 8 bases respectively, with 5 bases between them. CDR1 and CDR2 (germline): SEHNR, FQNEAQ (reference sequence). The CDR3 covers 11 residues. The CDR3 DNA follows: TGTGCCAGCAGCTTCATCCATGAGCAGTTCTTC. Translated, it gives CASSFIHEQFF.

The V gene is TRBV10-2, the J gene TRBJ1-2, with D unresolved. The CDR3 length is 15 residues. Germline V gene sequence: CDR1 WSHSY, CDR2 SAAADI. V was clipped by 0 bases and J by 4 bases, with 12 bases between them. This CDR3 is CASSESEPRVYGYTF. The CDR3 DNA sequence: TGCGCCAGCAGTGAGTCGGAGCCCCGCGTCTATGGCTACACCTTC.

A few counts support this clonotype. The V and J genes are TRBV10-3 and TRBJ1-1, with TRBD1 as a possible D gene (5 bases). The V end lost 3 bases, the J end lost 7 bases, and 9 bases lay between the germline ends. The CDR3 is 12 amino acids. Looked up from germline, CDR1 is ENHRY and CDR2 is SYGVKD. The CDR3 is CAISELGGEAFF. For the CDR3, the DNA is TGTGCCATCAGTGAACTGGGGGGTGAAGCTTTCTTT.

As to this clonotype: A much larger clone lies one base from this, so it may be a read error. The chain links TRBV7-9 to TRBJ2-1; D not certain. Trimming removed 6 bases from V and 9 bases from J, with 15 bases in between. This CDR3 region has 13 residues. Looked up from germline, CDR1 is SEHNR and CDR2 is FQNEAQ (reference sequence). As DNA, the CDR3 is TGTGCCAGCAGTGCACGGGCTTGGGGTGAGCAGTTCTTC. Encoded protein: CASSARAWGEQFF. The full variable domain, with the rest looked up from reference TRBV7-9 and TRBJ2-1, is DTGVSQNPRHKITKRGQNVTFRCDPISEHNRLYWYRQTLGQGPEFLTYFQNEAQLEKSRLLSDRFSAERPKGSFSTLEIQRTEQGDSAMYLCASSARAWGEQFFGPGTRLTVL.

In this sample, this clonotype turned up once. DNA of the CDR3: TGCAGTGCTAGTGGCGGGCCAAGCACAGATACGCAGTATTTT. Its protein is CSASGGPSTDTQYF. The rearrangement links TRBV20-1 to TRBJ2-3; D possibly corresponds to TRBD2 (5 bases). The CDR3 has 14 amino acids. Trimming stripped 3 bases from V and 0 bases from J, with 10 bases between. CDR1 is DFQATT and CDR2 is SNEGSKA in the germline V gene (reference sequence).

This clonotype occurred a few times. This chain joins TRBV5-1 and TRBJ2-5; 14 nucleotides line up with TRBD2. The CDR3 sequence is 19 residues long. V was clipped by 4 bases and J by 1 base; unmatched bases: 12. In germline, CDR1 is SGHRS, CDR2 YFSETQ. The CDR3 sequence: CASSPKRGLAGASQETQYF. CDR3 DNA: TGCGCCAGCAGCCCCAAGAGGGGACTAGCGGGGGCTAGCCAAGAGACCCAGTACTTC.

The V call is TRBV5-1, the J call TRBJ1-1; tentatively, D is TRBD1 (5 bases). The CDR3 runs 16 residues. From germline, CDR1 is SGHRS and CDR2 YFSETQ. With 4 bases removed from V and 0 bases from J, the gap between germline ends came to 16 bases. CDR3 bases: TGCGCCAGCAGCACCCAGGGTGCCCTCATGAACACTGAAGCTTTCTTT. Translation: CASSTQGALMNTEAFF. Together with reference TRBV5-1 and TRBJ1-1, the CDR3 gives the full variable domain: KAGVTQTPRYLIKTRGQQVTLSCSPISGHRSVSWYQQTPGQGLQFLFEYFSETQRNKGNFPGRFSGRQFSNSRSEMNVSTLELGDSALYLCASSTQGALMNTEAFFGQGTRLTVV.

V and J are TRBV5-1 and TRBJ2-1; TRBD2 might be the D (5 bases). The germline V and J ends were trimmed by 3 bases and 5 bases, with 12 bases remaining between them. Germline V gene data show CDR1 as SGHRS and CDR2 as YFSETQ. This CDR3 spans 14 amino acids. In nucleotides, the CDR3 is TGCGCCAGCAGCTCCCGAGGCGGGCACAATGAGCAGTTCTTC. Protein product: CASSSRGGHNEQFF.

The J gene is TRBJ2-1, the V gene TRBV29-1; no clear D gene. The CDR3 is made up of 17 amino acids. With 0 bases removed from V and 0 bases from J, the gap between germline ends came to 15 bases. CDR1 and CDR2 (germline): SQVTM, ANQGSEA. CDR3 DNA: TGCAGCGTTGAAGAGGGTCAGAGCGAGAGCTCCTACAATGAGCAGTTCTTC. This sequence encodes CSVEEGQSESSYNEQFF.